The sample holds a few counts of the clone carrying this T cell receptor (beta chain). Its antigen is as yet unknown. This sample is drawn from a study of T cells after yellow fever vaccination. Overall study results and limits: Weaker overall, the secondary response nonetheless peaked faster (day 5 versus 15).

This CDR3 has 15 residues. Germline V gives CDR1 SNHLY, CDR2 FYNNEI. V shed 4 bases, J shed 0 bases, and the junction held 4 bases outside the gene matches. Generation of TCR cDNA used 5'RACE template switching (which added a universal primer site and UMIs). Via MiXCR, TCRdb re-called the 5' RACE reads, giving one row per CDR3 protein. The repertoire has some 160,000 distinct CDR3 sequences, more than 5.5% of them found once; the top ten carry around 2.3%. The sequence came from a man between 18 and 35 years old who received the YFV17D yellow fever vaccine. The specimen comprised CD4+ T cells sorted from PBMCs, sampled about 5 days after the first yellow fever vaccination. V and J are TRBV2 and TRBJ2-3; 7 nucleotides agree with TRBD2. In DNA form, the CDR3 reads TGTGCCAGCAGTGCCCGAGCGGGAAGCACAGATACGCAGTATTTT. Protein sequence: CASSARAGSTDTQYF.